The 25 T cell receptor beta chains given below trace back to one sample, sequenced in a study of blood T cell repertoires in COVID-19. Measured with immunoSEQ multiplex PCR; TCRdb has only the in-frame clones, and not every one. This sample has about 100,000 clones, with approximately 88% found just once. The sequenced sample consisted of peripheral blood. Source of these receptors: a man aged 45-60 years with active or convalescent COVID-19.

The chain links TRBV5-1 to TRBJ2-3; 10 positions match TRBD2. V lost 2 bases to trimming and J lost 2 bases; unmatched junction nucleotides: 2. Germline V gene data show CDR1 as SGHRS and CDR2 as YFSETQ. The CDR3 is made up of 15 amino acids. The CDR3 region is CASSLAGGTTDTQYF. The CDR3 DNA follows: TGCGCCAGCAGCTTAGCGGGAGGGACCACAGATACGCAGTATTTT.

The chain links TRBV5-1 to TRBJ1-1; D ambiguous. The CDR3 is 15 amino acids. Germline V gene sequence: CDR1 SGHRS, CDR2 YFSETQ. The V end was cut by 0 bases, the J end by 5 bases, with 14 bases between. For the CDR3, the DNA is TGCGCCAGCAGCTTGGCCGGCGGGAGTGGTACTGAAGCTTTCTTT. Translation gives CASSLAGGSGTEAFF.

The gene calls are TRBV6-2 or TRBV6-3 and TRBJ2-7; TRBD2 agrees at 7 bases. In germline, CDR1 is MNHEY, CDR2 SVGEGT. Trimming cost V 6 bases and J 4 bases; bases outside gene matches: 3. CDR3 length equals 12 residues. Here the CDR3 reads CASSNGGYEQYF. CDR3 nucleotides: TGTGCCAGCAGCAACGGGGGGTACGAGCAGTACTTC.

This chain links TRBV10-2 with TRBJ1-2; 9 nucleotides match TRBD1. CDR1 WSHSY and CDR2 SAAADI come from the germline V gene. The CDR3 is 16 residues long. Trimming cost V 3 bases and J 7 bases; bases outside gene matches: 12. The CDR3 DNA reads as TGCGCCAGCAGTGATCAGAGTGGACAGGGGATTTTTGGCTACACCTTC. Protein sequence: CASSDQSGQGIFGYTF.

The genes are TRBV29-1 and TRBJ2-5; D is uncertain. This CDR3 comprises 13 residues. V gave up 6 bases and J gave up 2 bases, with 13 bases separating them. CDR1 and CDR2 from the germline V gene are SQVTM and ANQGSEA. This chain's CDR3 is CSVTDSLQETQYF. The CDR3 region has the DNA TGCAGCGTCACCGACTCGTTGCAAGAGACCCAGTACTTC. The full variable domain, completed using reference TRBV29-1 and TRBJ2-5, is SAVISQKPSRDICQRGTSLTIQCQVDSQVTMMFWYRQQPGQSLTLIATANQGSEATYESGFVIDKFPISRPNLTFSTLTVSNMSPEDSSIYLCSVTDSLQETQYFGPGTRLLVL.

The V and J genes are TRBV15 and TRBJ1-6, with 8 bases lining up with TRBD1. Germline V lookup: CDR1 LNHNV, CDR2 YYDKDF (reference sequence). The length of the CDR3 is 14 residues. With V trimmed by 5 bases and J by 8 bases, 5 bases remained unmatched. The CDR3 is CATSRGQEYSPLHF. The CDR3 DNA sequence: TGTGCCACCAGCCGGGGACAGGAATATTCACCCCTCCACTTT.

The chain is built from TRBV6-4 and TRBJ2-1; tentative D call: TRBD2 (6 bases). Germline values: CDR1 MRHNA, CDR2 SNTAGT. Trimming took 0 bases from V and 2 from J, leaving 8 bases between them. The CDR3 contains 15 residues. CDR3 DNA: TGTGCCAGCAGTGACTCTAGCGGAACCTACAATGAGCAGTTCTTC. It translates to CASSDSSGTYNEQFF.

This CDR3 is CASSLVGAGTDTQYF. In DNA form, the CDR3 reads TGCGCCAGCAGCTTGGTGGGGGCCGGCACAGATACGCAGTATTTT. This chain links TRBV5-1 with TRBJ2-3; weak D call: TRBD1 (6 bases). This CDR3 is 15 amino acids long. CDR1 is SGHRS and CDR2 is YFSETQ in the germline V gene. V dropped 0 bases and J dropped 1 base, with 9 bases sitting between them.

The chain recombines TRBV11-2 with TRBJ2-7; D perhaps matches TRBD2 (5 bases). Trimming left V 3 bases short and J 0 bases short, with 9 bases between. The length of the CDR3 is 14 residues. The germline CDR1 and CDR2 sequences are SGHAT and FQNNGV. For the CDR3, the DNA is TGTGCCAGCAGCTTTACTGGGAGCTCCTACGAGCAGTACTTC. Its translation is CASSFTGSSYEQYF. Combining the CDR3 with reference TRBV11-2 and TRBJ2-7 gives the whole variable domain EAGVAQSPRYKIIEKRQSVAFWCNPISGHATLYWYQQILGQGPKLLIQFQNNGVVDDSQLPKDRFSAERLKGVDSTLKIQPAKLEDSAVYLCASSFTGSSYEQYFGPGTRLTVT.

The J gene is TRBJ1-3, the V gene TRBV15; 10 bases fit TRBD1. Germline CDR1 reads LNHNV; CDR2 reads YYDKDF (reference sequence). The CDR3 covers 16 residues. J lost 2 bases, V lost 3 bases, and 4 bases had no gene match. The CDR3 loop reads CATSRDRGYPGNTIYF. The CDR3 region has the DNA TGTGCCACCAGCAGGGACAGGGGGTACCCTGGAAACACCATATATTTT.

Here the CDR3 DNA reads TGTGCCAGCAGTTTCGGGGGGGGCAATAGCAATCAGCCCCAGCATTTT. This gives the protein CASSFGGGNSNQPQHF. This chain uses TRBV28 with TRBJ1-5, with D possibly TRBD1 on 6 matching bases. Per germline, CDR1 MDHEN and CDR2 SYDVKM. Trimming stripped 3 bases from V and 0 bases from J, with 12 bases between. This CDR3 has 16 amino acids.

This chain uses TRBV19 with TRBJ1-1; possibly TRBD1 for D (5 bases). Germline assignment: CDR1 LNHDA and CDR2 SQIVND (reference sequence). V lost 9 bases, J lost 4 bases, and 12 bases lay in between. This CDR3 has 12 residues. The CDR3 DNA reads as TGTGCCAGCCAGGACACTTTCACTGAAGCTTTCTTT. This gives the protein CASQDTFTEAFF.

The V gene is TRBV7-2, the J gene TRBJ1-6, with D unresolved. The CDR3 runs to 15 residues. CDR1 and CDR2 (germline): SGHTA, FQGNSA. V was trimmed by 3 bases and J by 7 bases, leaving 13 bases between them. CDR3 in DNA: TGTGCCAGCAGCTTTTTGGCAGGCGAGAATTCACCCCTCCACTTT. The encoded protein is CASSFLAGENSPLHF.

The chain has TRBV27 and TRBJ1-2; 9 positions agree with TRBD1. Germline V CDR1 and CDR2: MNHEY, SMNVEV (reference sequence). The V segment lost 6 bases and the J segment 4 bases; nucleotides outside the gene matches: 6. This CDR3 region has 14 residues. The CDR3, as DNA: TGTGCCAGCAGAACAACAGGGGGCTCCTATGGCTACACCTTC. This translates into CASRTTGGSYGYTF.

In this sample, this clone turned up once. CDR3 nucleotides: TGTGCCAGCAGCCAAGGATCAGGGGTTAGTTCACCCCTCCACTTT. Residues: CASSQGSGVSSPLHF. The chain uses TRBV3-1 (or the pseudogene TRBV3-2) and TRBJ1-6, with a weak D call TRBD1 (6 bases). Germline-derived CDR1 and CDR2 are LGHDT and YNNKEL (reference sequence). The length of the CDR3 is 15 residues. Trimming took 1 base from V and 9 from J, leaving 13 bases between them.

V is TRBV4-1 and J is TRBJ1-2; a weak D match, TRBD1 (5 bases). The CDR3 is 16 residues long. Trimming stripped 1 base from V and 8 bases from J, with 20 bases between. In germline, CDR1 is MGHRA, CDR2 YSYEKL. The chain's CDR3 is CASSQGWAVFREGYTF. The CDR3 bases are TGCGCCAGCAGCCAAGGTTGGGCGGTTTTCAGGGAAGGCTACACCTTC.

The chain has TRBV7-2 and TRBJ1-3; 9 bases agree with TRBD1. The trim removed 4 bases at V and 6 bases at J, leaving 7 bases unmatched. This CDR3 contains 15 residues. Germline CDR1 is SGHTA and CDR2 is FQGNSA. In DNA, the CDR3 is TGTGCCAGCAGCTCTGGGACAGGGAAAGAAAACACCATATATTTT. Translated: CASSSGTGKENTIYF. The complete variable domain, with remaining parts taken from reference TRBV7-2 and TRBJ1-3, reads GAGVSQSPSNKVTEKGKDVELRCDPISGHTALYWYRQSLGQGLEFLIYFQGNSAPDKSGLPSDRFSAERTGGSVSTLTIQRTQQEDSAVYLCASSSGTGKENTIYFGEGSWLTVV.

The chain links TRBV6-4 to TRBJ1-3, with a tentative D call TRBD1 (6 bases). The V and J ends lost 6 bases and 7 bases respectively, with 13 bases between them. CDR3 length: 13 amino acids. CDR1 and CDR2 from the germline V gene are MRHNA and SNTAGT. The CDR3 loop is CASSPFQGNTIYF. CDR3 sequence (DNA): TGTGCCAGCAGCCCTTTCCAGGGGAACACCATATATTTT.

The chain has TRBV28 and TRBJ2-7; 10 bases line up with TRBD1. With 7 bases clipped from V and 1 base from J, the junction kept 10 bases outside the gene matches. Germline CDR1 reads MDHEN; CDR2 reads SYDVKM. This CDR3 is built from 16 residues. The CDR3, as DNA: TGTGCCAGCACCCCGCTGGGACAGGGGTCATCCTACGAGCAGTACTTC. It translates to CASTPLGQGSSYEQYF. The whole variable domain, filled in from reference TRBV28 and TRBJ2-7, reads DVKVTQSSRYLVKRTGEKVFLECVQDMDHENMFWYRQDPGLGLRLIYFSYDVKMKEKGDIPEGYSVSREKKERFSLILESASTNQTSMYLCASTPLGQGSSYEQYFGPGTRLTVT.

J is TRBJ2-2 and V is TRBV30, with 10 positions matching TRBD1. Germline values: CDR1 GTSNPN, CDR2 SVGIG (reference sequence). The J segment lost 2 bases and the V segment lost 7 bases, leaving 4 bases of the junction unmatched. The CDR3 totals 14 residues. The CDR3 nucleotides are TGTGCCTCCAAGACAGGGGGCAACACCGGGGAGCTGTTTTTT. Protein product: CASKTGGNTGELFF.

In its sample, this clone was seen a few times. This rearrangement joins TRBV2 to TRBJ2-5, with D possibly matching TRBD1 (6 bases). The CDR3 consists of 12 residues. Germline CDR1 reads SNHLY; CDR2 reads FYNNEI. The V end was cut by 8 bases, the J end by 5 bases, with 12 bases between. The CDR3 DNA reads as TGTGCCAGCCACAGGGTGGGGGAGACCCAGTACTTC. It specifies CASHRVGETQYF.

The chain links TRBV28 to TRBJ2-7; a weak D match, TRBD1 (6 bases). Per germline, CDR1 MDHEN and CDR2 SYDVKM. V shed 6 bases and J shed 3 bases, with 15 bases lying between them. This CDR3 contains 14 residues. The CDR3 sequence: CASRSEQGRYEQYF. DNA of the CDR3: TGTGCCAGCAGGTCCGAACAGGGACGCTACGAGCAGTACTTC.

The V and J genes are TRBV6-5 and TRBJ2-5; perhaps TRBD2 as D (7 bases). The V gene's germline CDR1 is MNHEY and CDR2 SVGAGI. The CDR3 runs 15 residues. The V end lost 7 bases, the J end lost 4 bases, and 19 bases lay between the germline ends. CDR3 nucleotide sequence: TGTGCCAGCACCGAGGGGGAGGGAATGTCAGAGACCCAGTACTTC. Translation gives CASTEGEGMSETQYF.

The genes are TRBV3-1 (or the pseudogene TRBV3-2) and TRBJ2-1, with a tentative D call TRBD2 (5 bases). There are 12 residues in the CDR3. Germline CDR1 reads LGHDT; CDR2 reads YNNKEL (reference sequence). The V gene lost 3 bases and the J gene lost 5 bases, with 5 bases spanning the gap. This CDR3 is CASSQTNNEQFF. The CDR3 DNA follows: TGTGCCAGCAGCCAGACTAACAATGAGCAGTTCTTC.

The J gene is TRBJ2-3, the V gene TRBV7-2; TRBD2 agrees at 9 bases. CDR1 is SGHTA, CDR2 FQGNSA, per germline. This CDR3 is 16 amino acids long. V was clipped by 6 bases and J by 4 bases; unmatched bases: 11. The CDR3 DNA reads TGTGCCAGCAGTTCGTCGGTAGCGGGAGACCCAGATACGCAGTATTTT. It encodes CASSSSVAGDPDTQYF. Based on the CDR3 plus reference TRBV7-2 and TRBJ2-3, the full variable domain is GAGVSQSPSNKVTEKGKDVELRCDPISGHTALYWYRQSLGQGLEFLIYFQGNSAPDKSGLPSDRFSAERTGGSVSTLTIQRTQQEDSAVYLCASSSSVAGDPDTQYFGPGTRLTVL.